Listed here are 17 T cell receptor beta chains from one sample, sequenced in a study of T cells in Graves' hyperthyroidism and ophthalmopathy. It was RNA transcripts that yielded the amplified TCR beta CDR3 regions. Researchers ran a first-round RT-PCR on the TCR CDR3 using the HTBI primer set. TCRdb ran MiXCR on the multiplex PCR reads and lists one entry per CDR3 protein. The sample has a few hundred thousand distinct CDR3 sequences, approximately 20% seen once. The sample was blood. These receptors were taken from a man in his forties with Graves' hyperthyroidism.

This clonotype was recorded a few times. Being one base from a much bigger clone, this may be a read error. The conserved closing phenylalanine or tryptophan is absent in this CDR3, likely reflecting a read error. The CDR3 nucleotides read TGTGCCAGCACCTCCTGGTACAGTCAAGGGGGATCCTACGAGCAGTACCTC. Translating gives CASTSWYSQGGSYEQYL. This rearrangement joins TRBV28 to TRBJ2-7; possible D gene TRBD1, 6 bases. There are 17 residues in the CDR3. V lost 7 bases, J lost 1 base, and 23 bases lay in between. The germline CDR1 and CDR2 sequences are MDHEN and SYDVKM.

The rearrangement uses TRBV2 and TRBJ2-5; no reliable D call. The CDR3 has 12 amino acids. V lost 7 bases and J lost 0, with 6 bases in between. The germline CDR1 and CDR2 sequences are SNHLY and FYNNEI. The CDR3, as DNA: TGTGCCAGCACTCTAAACCAAGAGACCCAGTACTTC. It yields the protein CASTLNQETQYF.

V is TRBV5-6 and J is TRBJ1-5; D is perhaps TRBD1 (5 bases). Germline V gene data show CDR1 as SGHDT and CDR2 as YYEEEE. V was pared by 3 bases and J by 0 bases, with 10 bases between. CDR3 size: 15 residues. The CDR3 sequence is CASSSGPSSNQPQHF. The CDR3 DNA sequence: TGTGCCAGCAGCTCGGGACCGAGTAGCAATCAGCCCCAGCATTTT.

This clonotype has at least ten counts. The chain carries TRBV28 and TRBJ2-7; maybe TRBD2 (5 bases). The CDR3 totals 12 residues. CDR1 and CDR2 (germline): MDHEN, SYDVKM. V was pared by 5 bases and J by 5 bases, with 10 bases between. The CDR3 DNA is TGTGCCAGCAGTCTAAGGACTCACGAGCAGTACTTC. This gives the protein CASSLRTHEQYF.

This clonotype was seen repeatedly, ten times or more. The J gene is TRBJ1-5, the V gene TRBV20-1; the D gene is possibly TRBD1 (5 bases). The V and J ends lost 0 bases and 5 bases respectively, with 17 bases between them. Germline V gene lookup returns CDR1 DFQATT and CDR2 SNEGSKA (reference sequence). The length of the CDR3 is 16 residues. CDR3 coding DNA: TGCAGTGCTAGAGATGGTGGGGCAGCGGGAGATCAGCCCCAGCATTTT. This gives the protein CSARDGGAAGDQPQHF.

A word on this clonotype: It may be a read error: a sequence one base away is much more abundant. The genes are TRBV7-9 and TRBJ2-1; D tentatively reads TRBD1 or TRBD2 (5 bases each). The CDR3 is 16 amino acids. The germline CDR1 and CDR2 sequences are SEHNR and FQNEAQ (reference sequence). The CDR3 region has the DNA TGTACCAGCAGCTCCCCGTTGGGGGTACAGTACAATGAGCAGTTCTTC. Translated, it gives CTSSSPLGVQYNEQFF. Based on the CDR3 plus reference TRBV7-9 and TRBJ2-1, the full variable domain is DTGVSQNPRHKITKRGQNVTFRCDPISEHNRLYWYRQTLGQGPEFLTYFQNEAQLEKSRLLSDRFSAERPKGSFSTLEIQRTEQGDSAMYLCTSSSPLGVQYNEQFFGPGTRLTVL.

This clonotype was seen a few times. A much larger clone lies one base from this, so it may be a read error. The chain combines TRBV3-1 with TRBJ2-3; 9 bases fit TRBD1. TRBJ1-5 explains the end of the DNA better; the J call may be wrong. Germline lookup yields CDR1 LGHDT and CDR2 YNNKEL (reference sequence). The CDR3 is made up of 16 amino acids. The CDR3 bases are TGTGCCAGCAGCCTTTGGACAGGGGCTAGCACAGATACGCAGCATTTT. Its translation: CASSLWTGASTDTQHF.

This clonotype came up a few times. The chain uses TRBV6-2 or TRBV6-3 and TRBJ2-5; D not certain. V was cut by 0 bases and J by 5 bases, with 19 bases left in between. The germline V gene encodes CDR1 MNHEY and CDR2 SVGEGT. The CDR3 consists of 17 residues. The CDR3: CASSYSPANDISETQYF. The CDR3 DNA sequence: TGTGCCAGCAGTTACTCCCCCGCCAATGACATATCCGAGACCCAGTACTTC.

In its sample, this clonotype was seen many times. The V and J genes are TRBV6-1 and TRBJ1-5; 9 bases align to TRBD1. The CDR3 spans 21 residues. V was pared by 5 bases and J by 1 base, with 21 bases of the junction left unmatched. The germline gives CDR1 MNHNS, CDR2 SASEGT. This chain's CDR3 is CASSHYRPGTGPFGSNQPQHF. For the CDR3, the DNA is TGTGCCAGCAGTCACTACCGACCGGGGACAGGGCCCTTTGGGAGCAATCAGCCCCAGCATTTT.

This clonotype was detected many times. The chain combines TRBV5-1 with TRBJ2-7; 9 positions match TRBD1. The CDR3 spans 15 residues. J was trimmed by 2 bases and V by 4 bases; bases with no gene match: 7. Looked up from germline, CDR1 is SGHRS and CDR2 is YFSETQ. The CDR3 loop is CASSPRQGVAYEQYF. Written as DNA, the CDR3 is TGCGCCAGCAGCCCAAGACAGGGGGTAGCCTACGAGCAGTACTTC.

This chain joins TRBV11-2 and TRBJ2-3; TRBD1 matches 11 bases. Trimming cost V 5 bases and J 7 bases; bases outside gene matches: 8. The CDR3 spans 15 residues. Germline V gene sequence: CDR1 SGHAT, CDR2 FQNNGV. The CDR3 nucleotides are TGTGCCAGCAGCCCCGGGACAGGGGGGAGGAATACGCAGTATTTT. Its translation: CASSPGTGGRNTQYF.

Concerning this clonotype itself: A much larger clone differs by one base, so this may be a read error. This chain connects TRBV2 to TRBJ2-5; D remains unclear. Per the germline V gene, CDR1 is SNHLY and CDR2 is FYNNEI. This CDR3 spans 14 amino acids. Trimming removed 4 bases from V and 2 bases from J, with 11 bases in between. CDR3 residues: CASSGRVLQETQYF. The CDR3 nucleotides are TGTGCCAGCAGTGGCAGAGTCCTACAAGAGACCCAGTACTTC.

The table lists this clonotype with many counts. The chain employs TRBV20-1 and TRBJ1-2, with D maybe TRBD1 (6 bases). V lost 6 bases, J lost 7 bases, and 21 bases lay in between. The CDR3 contains 14 residues. The germline V gene encodes CDR1 DFQATT and CDR2 SNEGSKA (reference sequence). CDR3 coding DNA: TGCAGTGCCGTGGGTGCGGGGGCGATTGGTGGCTACACCTTC. The encoded protein is CSAVGAGAIGGYTF.

At least ten counts were recorded for this clonotype. The rearrangement uses TRBV20-1 and TRBJ1-5; D not certain. The V end lost 0 bases, the J end lost 1 base, and 7 bases lay between the germline ends. The length of the CDR3 is 14 residues. The germline V gene has CDR1 DFQATT and CDR2 SNEGSKA (reference sequence). The CDR3 sequence is CSARDPGSNQPQHF. CDR3 nucleotide sequence: TGCAGTGCTAGAGATCCTGGGAGCAATCAGCCCCAGCATTTT.

Only one count was recorded for this clonotype. This could be a read error, since a much larger clone is one nucleotide away. The V call is TRBV12-3 or TRBV12-4, the J call TRBJ1-2; D gene ambiguous. CDR3 length: 13 residues. CDR3 region: CASSPAANYGCTF. The DNA of the CDR3 is TGTGCCAGCAGCCCGGCGGCTAACTATGGCTGCACCTTC.

This clonotype has just a few counts. The V gene is TRBV5-8, the J gene TRBJ2-6, with 9 positions matching TRBD1. The J segment lost 0 bases and the V segment lost 5 bases, leaving 6 bases of the junction unmatched. There are 17 residues in the CDR3. The germline V gene has CDR1 SGHTS and CDR2 YDEGEE. Here the CDR3 DNA reads TGTGCCAGCAGGGGACAGGGTCTTACCTCTGGGGCCAACGTCCTGACTTTC. The encoded protein is CASRGQGLTSGANVLTF.

The rearrangement links TRBV18 to TRBJ1-2; the match to TRBD1 covers 7 bases. CDR3 length equals 15 residues. CDR1 is KGHSH and CDR2 is LQKENI in the germline V gene. The trim removed 2 bases at V and 3 bases at J, leaving 6 bases unmatched. The CDR3 DNA reads TGTGCCAGCTCACCATTTTCCGGGACAGACTATGGCTACACCTTC. Translated: CASSPFSGTDYGYTF.